A single sample is the source of the 21 T cell receptor beta chains below, sequenced in a study of T-cell reconstitution after alpha-beta-depleted transplantation in children. Preparation of the TCRbeta library was carried out with unique molecular identifiers. In TCRdb, the PCR reads were re-called with MiXCR into one record per CDR3 protein. The table has some 300,000 distinct CDR3 sequences, about 9.3% seen once; the top ten hold 2% to 3%. Sequenced here: PBMCs from the stem cell graft donor, sampled from the stem cell graft. The receptors here all came from a human donor who donated a stem cell graft to a child with acute lymphoblastic leukemia.

This clonotype was counted ten times or more. Written as DNA, the CDR3 is TGCAGCGTTGAAGCTGGGACAGGGGGCTACGAGGGGAATGAAAAACTGTTTTTT. The encoded protein is CSVEAGTGGYEGNEKLFF. This chain connects TRBV29-1 to TRBJ1-4, with 12 bases aligning to TRBD1. The junction had 11 bases not matched to a gene; V was cut back by 1 base and J by 5 bases. Germline-derived CDR1 and CDR2 are SQVTM and ANQGSEA. There are 18 residues in the CDR3.

This clonotype was observed many times. The chain combines TRBV4-3 with TRBJ2-7; 11 nucleotides align to TRBD2. V dropped 4 bases and J dropped 3; count of bases not matched to a gene: 5. The CDR3 contains 15 residues. The germline gives CDR1 LGHNA, CDR2 YSLEER. As DNA, the CDR3 is TGCGCCAGCAGCCCCCTACTAGCGGGAGTCTACGAGCAGTACTTC. Translation: CASSPLLAGVYEQYF.

This clonotype was counted between two and nine times. A much larger clone sits a single nucleotide away, making a read error possible. This chain joins TRBV5-6 and TRBJ2-6, with D possibly being TRBD1 (5 bases). Germline CDR1 is SGHDT and CDR2 is YYEEEE. This CDR3 has 15 residues. The CDR3 spells CASSLRPSGANGLTF. The CDR3 DNA reads TGTGCCAGCAGCTTGAGACCCTCTGGGGCCAACGGCCTGACTTTC.

This clonotype occurred many times. This sequence joins TRBV28 and TRBJ1-5; D may be TRBD1 (6 bases). Trimming took 8 bases from V and 5 from J, leaving 13 bases between them. CDR1 MDHEN and CDR2 SYDVKM come from the germline V gene. The CDR3 contains 13 residues. CDR3 region: CASLRGGHQPQHF. CDR3 in DNA: TGTGCCAGCCTAAGGGGGGGTCATCAGCCCCAGCATTTT.

In its sample, this clonotype was seen many times. The V and J genes are TRBV5-1 and TRBJ1-6; 8 nucleotides match TRBD1. The CDR3 contains 15 residues. V shed 6 bases, J shed 4 bases, and the junction held 6 bases outside the gene matches. Germline CDR1 and CDR2: SGHRS and YFSETQ. The CDR3 region has the DNA TGCGCCAGCACCAAGACAGGGGAATATAATTCACCCCTCCACTTT. Translating gives CASTKTGEYNSPLHF.

This clonotype occurred a few times. The J gene is TRBJ2-1, the V gene TRBV7-2; 13 bases line up with TRBD2. This CDR3 has 17 residues. CDR1 and CDR2 (germline): SGHTA, FQGNSA. V gave up 4 bases and J gave up 9 bases; unmatched junction bases: 12. The CDR3 region has the DNA TGTGCCAGCAGCTCACAACTACTAGCGGGAGGGCCGGGTGAGCAGTTCTTC. This gives the protein CASSSQLLAGGPGEQFF.

There are many counts of this clonotype. The rearrangement uses TRBV4-1 and TRBJ2-1; 12 nucleotides agree with TRBD2. The V gene's germline CDR1 is MGHRA and CDR2 YSYEKL. The CDR3 covers 20 residues. J lost 2 bases, V lost 1 base, and 12 bases had no gene match. The CDR3 DNA is TGCGCCAGCAGCCAAGTCCTTGGCCTAGCGGGAGGGTCCCCCTACAATGAGCAGTTCTTC. It encodes CASSQVLGLAGGSPYNEQFF.

This clonotype has a handful of counts. The CDR3 sequence is CASSYFGPGATYNEQFF. CDR3 in DNA: TGCGCCAGCAGCTACTTCGGACCGGGAGCGACCTACAATGAGCAGTTCTTC. The rearrangement uses TRBV5-1 and TRBJ2-1; weak D call: TRBD2 (6 bases). Deletions cut 3 bases from V and 2 bases from J, with 18 bases between. Looked up from germline, CDR1 is SGHRS and CDR2 is YFSETQ. The CDR3 spans 17 residues.

This clonotype occurred a few times. This chain connects TRBV7-6 to TRBJ1-1; maybe TRBD1 (5 bases). The ends were cut back, 1 base at V and 2 bases at J, with 14 bases in the middle. The CDR3 totals 16 residues. Germline CDR1 reads SGHVS; CDR2 reads FNYEAQ. CDR3: CASSLESGPRNTEAFF. The CDR3 bases are TGTGCCAGCAGCTTAGAGTCGGGGCCCCGAAACACTGAAGCTTTCTTT.

This clonotype came up a few times. V is TRBV7-6 and J is TRBJ2-5; D not resolved. Trimming removed 5 bases at V and 2 bases at J, with 15 bases between. From germline, CDR1 is SGHVS and CDR2 FNYEAQ. The CDR3 totals 15 residues. The CDR3 loop is CASSPTLRIQETQYF. CDR3 DNA: TGTGCCAGCAGCCCCACACTCCGGATTCAAGAGACCCAGTACTTC.

The chain employs TRBV7-2 and TRBJ1-5; D remains unclear. The CDR3 contains 13 residues. Germline V CDR1 and CDR2: SGHTA, FQGNSA. With 1 base removed from V and 4 bases from J, the gap between germline ends came to 5 bases. The CDR3 DNA sequence: TGTGCCAGCAGCTTAGTGAGGAATCAGCCCCAGCATTTT. This codes for CASSLVRNQPQHF.

Details on this clonotype: Just one base apart from a much larger clone, this may be a read error. The CDR3 sequence: CASSNGLAGANGLTF. The CDR3 DNA is TGCGCCAGCAGCAACGGACTAGCTGGGGCCAACGGCCTGACTTTC. V is TRBV5-1 and J is TRBJ2-6, with 8 bases that match TRBD2. CDR1 and CDR2 (germline): SGHRS, YFSETQ. The CDR3 spans 15 residues.

Comments on this clonotype: One end of the junction is discordant with germline, which a read error may explain. V is TRBV4-1 and J is TRBJ2-1; 12 bases align to TRBD1. Germline assignment: CDR1 MGHRA and CDR2 YSYEKL. This CDR3 is 19 amino acids long. The CDR3 reads CASSQGRVVGGTGGFHRVF. The CDR3, as DNA: TGCGCCAGCAGCCAAGGGCGTGTGGTTGGGGGGACAGGGGGCTTCCACCGGGTCTTC.

The rearrangement joins TRBV28 to TRBJ1-2; D unresolved. CDR3 length: 13 amino acids. V dropped 3 bases and J dropped 3 bases, with 8 bases sitting between them. Germline V gives CDR1 MDHEN, CDR2 SYDVKM. The CDR3 sequence is CASSLWADYGYTF. CDR3 DNA: TGTGCCAGCAGTTTGTGGGCTGACTATGGCTACACCTTC.

This sequence joins TRBV13 and TRBJ2-5; possibly TRBD1 for D (5 bases). Trimming left V 5 bases short and J 4 bases short, with 14 bases between. The CDR3 is 14 residues long. Germline assignment: CDR1 PRHDT and CDR2 FYEKMQ (reference sequence). The CDR3, as DNA: TGTGCCAGCAGCGCGCAGGGTTTGGGAGAGACCCAGTACTTC. This gives the protein CASSAQGLGETQYF.

This clonotype was recorded at least ten times. The CDR3 DNA reads as TGTGCCAGCAGTTTATGGACTAGCGGGACAGATACGCAGTATTTT. Translated: CASSLWTSGTDTQYF. V gene TRBV27 combines with J gene TRBJ2-3; 11 bases fit TRBD2. Germline assignment: CDR1 MNHEY and CDR2 SMNVEV (reference sequence). V was clipped by 1 base and J by 3 bases; unmatched bases: 0. This CDR3 region has 15 residues.

This clonotype was seen ten or more times. The chain recombines TRBV9 with TRBJ2-7, with 9 bases fitting TRBD1. The CDR3 has 16 residues. The J segment lost 1 base and the V segment lost 4 bases, leaving 9 bases of the junction unmatched. Germline V gives CDR1 SGDLS, CDR2 YYNGEE. CDR3 region: CASSPGGGQGSYEQYF. In nucleotides, the CDR3 is TGTGCCAGCAGCCCCGGGGGAGGACAGGGGTCCTACGAGCAGTACTTC.

In its sample, this clonotype was seen many times. The J gene is TRBJ1-1, the V gene TRBV7-9; 10 bases line up with TRBD1. The CDR3 extends over 14 amino acids. The germline V gene has CDR1 SEHNR and CDR2 FQNEAQ (reference sequence). After removal of 3 bases from V and 4 bases from J, the junction contained 2 bases not matched to a gene. CDR3 loop: CASSLGQGRTEAFF. CDR3 DNA: TGTGCCAGCAGCTTGGGACAGGGGCGCACTGAAGCTTTCTTT.

The sample holds many counts of this clonotype. The chain uses TRBV27 and TRBJ1-1; D is unresolved. The ends were cut back, 5 bases at V and 5 bases at J, with 9 bases in the middle. Germline CDR1 MNHEY, CDR2 SMNVEV (reference sequence). The CDR3 length is 12 residues. Written as DNA, the CDR3 is TGTGCCAGCAGTCCCCCGAGTACTGAAGCTTTCTTT. This encodes CASSPPSTEAFF.

This clonotype came up many times. The V gene is TRBV12-3 or TRBV12-4, the J gene TRBJ2-1; D possibly corresponds to TRBD1 (5 bases). Trimming left V 2 bases short and J 4 bases short, with 9 bases between. There are 14 residues in the CDR3. CDR3 residues: CASSLRGGYNEQFF. The CDR3 nucleotides are TGTGCCAGCAGTTTAAGGGGCGGTTACAATGAGCAGTTCTTC.

CDR3 bases: TGTGCCAGCAGTTCCCAGACCACAGATACGCAGTATTTT. Translated: CASSSQTTDTQYF. This chain connects TRBV27 to TRBJ2-3; D is undetermined. The CDR3 length is 13 residues. The V gene's germline CDR1 is MNHEY and CDR2 SMNVEV (reference sequence). The V and J ends lost 4 bases and 2 bases respectively, with 7 bases between them.